This T cell receptor (beta chain) was profiled in a study of metastatic and nonmetastatic thyroid tumors. Study-level information: Repertoire comparisons spanned blood and tumor or nodule tissue from malignant and benign thyroid patients. The study, taken as a whole, reports: The study reportedly found significantly higher TCR beta diversity in malignant thyroid tumors than benign nodules, in blood and tumor.

This clone appeared many times. Antigen specificity is unknown. This sequence may be a read error, since a much larger clone differs from it by one base. The CDR3 covers 14 residues. J gave up 4 bases and V 11 bases, and 11 bases lay outside the gene matches. Original analysis: A classifier of distant metastasis in papillary thyroid cancer was built from CDR3 differences (across clinicopathological groups). TCRdb used MiXCR to call clones anew from the PCR reads. The V and J calls and clone size are TCRdb's, not the authors'. The repertoire consists of about 33,000 clones, with roughly a sixth occurring once and the leading ten covering around an eighth. Thyroid surgery was preceded by no treatment in any patient.

Sample: blood. This clonotype was sampled from a male donor with papillary thyroid cancer or a benign thyroid nodule (not recorded which). Some clones in this sample may be carry-over from other donors' samples. The J gene is TRBJ2-7, the V gene TRBV12-3 or TRBV12-4; TRBD1 matches 10 bases. CDR3 bases: TGTGCCCGCGCGCTGGGACAGGGGAGATACGAGCAGTACTTC. Amino acid sequence: CARALGQGRYEQYF.